This TCR beta chain was identified in a study of cytomegalovirus exposure and HLA in healthy donors. Study-level information: Earlier, almost 120 million unique TCR beta sequences were recovered from about 200 million T cells by an analysis.

All the people who gave samples were healthy bone marrow donors. Study results and limitations: Reportedly, a later analysis found an Asian-associated ancestry cluster had fewer N-insertions than the roughly 700-donor mean. Rarity characterized most TCR sequences, yet some public TCRs appeared in many donors.

Note on this clone: The target antigen is unknown.

The PCR employed 60 Vbeta primers together with 13 Jbeta primers. Libraries were prepared by immunoSEQ multiplex PCR; TCRdb keeps only in-frame clonotypes and omits some of them. Among 200,000 to 250,000 clones listed, 75% to 85% were seen once. The sample consisted of PBMCs. This clonotype was sampled from a woman in her sixties in good health and CMV-seropositive.

The CDR3 spells CASSPQGGEAFF. CDR3 DNA: TGCGCCAGCAGCCCTCAGGGTGGTGAAGCTTTCTTT. The chain links TRBV5-1 to TRBJ1-1; perhaps TRBD1 as D (5 bases). This CDR3 is built from 12 residues. Trimming pared 4 bases from V and 7 bases from J, leaving 11 bases between. Germline V gene lookup returns CDR1 SGHRS and CDR2 YFSETQ.